This T cell receptor (beta chain) was observed in a study of cytomegalovirus exposure and HLA in healthy donors. About the study: The same platform was used for the 120 or so validation repertoires as for the approximately 720 first-cohort repertoires, as reported in a later analysis. Study observations and caveats: According to a subsequent analysis, TCR clusters from the first cohort were inclined to appear together in the roughly 120 validation repertoires. A list of 150 to 200 TCR beta chains associated with cytomegalovirus was given.

TCRdb keeps only in-frame clones here, not all; method: immunoSEQ multiplex PCR. The sample includes about 190,000 clones, 84% of them seen just once. In its sample, this clone was seen a few times. Its specificity is not known. Other DNA sequences in the same sample also yield this CDR3. Input material: PBMCs. This TCR was recovered from a young man in good health and CMV-seropositive.

CDR3 amino acids: CASSPDIYEQYF. DNA for the CDR3: TGTGCCAGCAGTCCCGACATCTACGAGCAGTACTTC. This chain links TRBV27 with TRBJ2-7; D is ambiguous. The CDR3 length is 12 residues. The V gene lost 5 bases and the J gene lost 3 bases, with 8 bases spanning the gap. Germline V gene sequence: CDR1 MNHEY, CDR2 SMNVEV (reference sequence).